The 22 T cell receptor beta chains in this list originate from one sample, sequenced in a study of T cell responses to AZD1222 COVID-19 vaccine. The assay was immunoSEQ multiplex PCR, and TCRdb's table has in-frame clones only and misses some. Seen here are about 53,000 clones, around 85% observed once, and the top ten hold about a quarter. The input for sequencing was peripheral blood, taken on day 0 of AZD1222 vaccination. The receptor set was obtained from an adult in good health.

The chain joins TRBV7-2 to TRBJ1-6, with 8 bases fitting TRBD1. The germline V gene encodes CDR1 SGHTA and CDR2 FQGNSA. With 1 base clipped from V and 10 bases from J, the junction kept 15 bases outside the gene matches. CDR3 length: 18 amino acids. The CDR3 reads CASSLGVPGQGLGSPLHF. The CDR3 DNA follows: TGTGCCAGCAGCTTAGGGGTTCCAGGACAGGGTCTAGGGTCACCCCTCCACTTT.

The chain carries TRBV30 and TRBJ1-1, with 11 positions matching TRBD1. The V and J ends lost 1 base and 7 bases, in that order; junction bases with no gene match: 5. The germline V gene has CDR1 GTSNPN and CDR2 SVGIG (reference sequence). CDR3 length equals 14 residues. The CDR3 here is CAWSAGQGAGEAFF. The CDR3 DNA reads TGTGCCTGGAGTGCAGGACAGGGGGCGGGTGAAGCTTTCTTT.

The rearrangement uses TRBV15 and TRBJ2-2, with 9 nucleotides matching TRBD1. The junction had 7 bases not matched to a gene; V was cut back by 4 bases and J by 7 bases. CDR1 and CDR2 from the germline V gene are LNHNV and YYDKDF (reference sequence). This CDR3 is 15 amino acids long. CDR3 DNA: TGTGCCACCAGCACCCCGGGACAGGGCGGCGGGGAGCTGTTTTTT. Amino acid sequence: CATSTPGQGGGELFF. Full variable domain (missing parts from reference TRBV15 and TRBJ2-2): DAMVIQNPRYQVTQFGKPVTLSCSQTLNHNVMYWYQQKSSQAPKLLFHYYDKDFNNEADTPDNFQSRRPNTSFCFLDIRSPGLGDTAMYLCATSTPGQGGGELFFGEGSRLTVL.

The gene calls are TRBV6-5 and TRBJ2-5; D might be TRBD1 or TRBD2, each matching 6 bases. The CDR3 loop spans 12 amino acids. CDR1 is MNHEY, CDR2 SVGAGI, per germline. Deletions cut 6 bases from V and 5 bases from J, with 10 bases between. The DNA for the CDR3 is TGTGCCAGCAGGCAGGGGAGGGAGACCCAGTACTTC. It specifies CASRQGRETQYF.

The chain is built from TRBV11-3 and TRBJ2-5, with 12 bases lining up with TRBD1. Trimming cost V 2 bases and J 4 bases; bases outside gene matches: 8. Germline V gene data show CDR1 as SGHNT and CDR2 as YENEEA. The CDR3 extends over 17 amino acids. DNA of the CDR3: TGTGCCAGCAGCTTACCCCCGGGACAGGGGGCCAGAGAGACCCAGTACTTC. It translates to CASSLPPGQGARETQYF.

The chain couples TRBV6-2 or TRBV6-3 to TRBJ2-7, with TRBD1 matching 9 bases. This CDR3 has 14 amino acids. The germline CDR1 and CDR2 sequences are MNHEY and SVGEGT. V was pared by 5 bases and J by 6 bases, with 8 bases of the junction left unmatched. Written as DNA, the CDR3 is TGTGCCAGCAGTCCCTGGACAGGGGAATCCGAGCAGTACTTC. This gives the protein CASSPWTGESEQYF.

The chain links TRBV7-9 to TRBJ1-1; weak D call: TRBD1 (6 bases). V was shortened by 3 bases and J by 4 bases, with 21 bases between the two germline ends. CDR1 is SEHNR, CDR2 FQNEAQ, per germline (reference sequence). The CDR3 spans 17 residues. CDR3 sequence reads: CASSFSGGGHVPTEAFF. The CDR3 bases are TGTGCCAGCAGCTTCTCCGGTGGGGGACACGTTCCCACTGAAGCTTTCTTT.

The chain carries TRBV6-2 or TRBV6-3 and TRBJ2-7, with 9 positions matching TRBD2. The CDR3 totals 15 residues. From germline, CDR1 is MNHEY and CDR2 SVGEGT. V shed 4 bases, J shed 3 bases, and the junction held 7 bases outside the gene matches. CDR3 in amino acids: CASSSTSGAHYEQYF. CDR3 nucleotide sequence: TGTGCCAGCAGTTCGACTAGCGGAGCGCACTACGAGCAGTACTTC.

The chain employs TRBV11-3 and TRBJ2-1, with 7 nucleotides matching TRBD2. Germline CDR1 SGHNT, CDR2 YENEEA. This CDR3 has 20 amino acids. J was trimmed by 4 bases and V by 5 bases; bases with no gene match: 23. CDR3 protein: CASSPLIGGAGLSPYNEQFF. CDR3 coding DNA: TGTGCCAGCAGCCCGCTAATCGGGGGAGCGGGACTTTCACCTTACAATGAGCAGTTCTTC.

V is TRBV3-1 (or the pseudogene TRBV3-2) and J is TRBJ2-2, with D hard to call. The germline V gene encodes CDR1 LGHDT and CDR2 YNNKEL (reference sequence). This CDR3 contains 13 residues. V lost 1 base, J lost 6 bases, and 6 bases lay in between. CDR3 sequence: CASSQVLAGELFF. DNA of the CDR3: TGTGCCAGCAGCCAAGTCCTGGCCGGGGAGCTGTTTTTT.

CDR3 loop: CATSEPRDPQETQYF. The CDR3 bases are TGTGCCACCAGTGAACCCCGGGATCCCCAAGAGACCCAGTACTTC. V is TRBV24-1 and J is TRBJ2-5; TRBD2 might be the D (5 bases). The germline V gene has CDR1 KGHDR and CDR2 SFDVKD. Trimming pared 4 bases from V and 1 base from J, leaving 12 bases between. This CDR3 spans 15 amino acids.

CDR3 DNA: TGTGCCAGCAGTTTGAGACAGGGCCGTGAAGCTTTCTTT. Amino acids: CASSLRQGREAFF. This chain connects TRBV27 to TRBJ1-1; TRBD1 matches at 7 bases. The V and J ends lost 3 bases and 7 bases, in that order; junction bases with no gene match: 5. CDR1 and CDR2 (germline): MNHEY, SMNVEV (reference sequence). The CDR3 spans 13 residues.

V and J are TRBV5-4 and TRBJ2-7; TRBD1 matches at 10 bases. Germline V gene lookup returns CDR1 SGHNT and CDR2 YYREEE (reference sequence). The CDR3 contains 15 residues. J was trimmed by 2 bases and V by 4 bases; bases with no gene match: 6. CDR3: CASSVGTGVTYEQYF. In DNA, the CDR3 is TGTGCCAGCAGCGTAGGGACAGGGGTAACCTACGAGCAGTACTTC.

The chain links TRBV18 to TRBJ1-3, with D unclear. This CDR3 is built from 16 residues. Per the germline V gene, CDR1 is KGHSH and CDR2 is LQKENI. Trimming shortened V by 2 bases and J by 0 bases, and 11 bases separated the two germline ends. The CDR3 DNA follows: TGTGCCAGCTCACCAAGGACGGATAACTCTGGAAACACCATATATTTT. This gives the protein CASSPRTDNSGNTIYF.

The rearrangement uses TRBV25-1 and TRBJ2-7, with 8 positions matching TRBD1. Trimming cost V 7 bases and J 5 bases; bases outside gene matches: 7. The CDR3 has 13 residues. Germline-derived CDR1 and CDR2 are MGHDK and SYGVNS. CDR3 region: CASKTGAAHEQYF. The CDR3 DNA is TGTGCCAGCAAGACAGGGGCCGCCCACGAGCAGTACTTC.

The chain uses TRBV2 and TRBJ2-3; 9 bases match TRBD2. This CDR3 has 15 residues. V lost 7 bases and J lost 3; bases outside the gene matches: 8. Per germline, CDR1 SNHLY and CDR2 FYNNEI. CDR3 sequence reads: CASIFGLATTDTQYF. The CDR3 DNA follows: TGTGCCAGCATCTTTGGACTAGCGACGACAGATACGCAGTATTTT.

This clone occurred once. The chain links TRBV11-3 to TRBJ1-3, with 7 bases fitting TRBD1. The CDR3 is 15 residues long. CDR1 and CDR2 from the germline V gene are SGHNT and YENEEA. J gave up 0 bases and V 5 bases, and 4 bases lay outside the gene matches. CDR3 nucleotide sequence: TGTGCCAGCAGCAACAGGGGCCTCTCTGGAAACACCATATATTTT. The encoded protein is CASSNRGLSGNTIYF. Filled out from reference TRBV11-3 and TRBJ1-3, the complete variable domain reads EAGVVQSPRYKIIEKKQPVAFWCNPISGHNTLYWYLQNLGQGPELLIRYENEEAVDDSQLPKDRFSAERLKGVDSTLKIQPAELGDSAVYLCASSNRGLSGNTIYFGEGSWLTVV.

V gene TRBV6-6 combines with J gene TRBJ2-7; 7 positions agree with TRBD1. The trim removed 2 bases at V and 2 bases at J, leaving 9 bases unmatched. The CDR3 runs to 16 residues. Germline CDR1 and CDR2: MNHNY and SVGAGI (reference sequence). CDR3 nucleotides: TGTGCCAGCAGTTACAGGGGGCGAGCAACTCCCTACGAGCAGTACTTC. Its protein is CASSYRGRATPYEQYF.

The rearrangement joins TRBV3-1 (or the pseudogene TRBV3-2) to TRBJ1-6; D is possibly TRBD1 (6 bases). This CDR3 comprises 15 residues. V shed 5 bases and J shed 6 bases, with 14 bases lying between them. Germline V gives CDR1 LGHDT, CDR2 YNNKEL (reference sequence). CDR3 DNA: TGTGCCAGCAGCACGGACAGAGTCGCTAATTCACCCCTCCACTTT. Translated: CASSTDRVANSPLHF.

The chain uses TRBV11-2 and TRBJ1-1; weak D call: TRBD1 (5 bases). The V end was cut by 6 bases, the J end by 1 base, with 9 bases between. CDR1 and CDR2 (germline): SGHAT, FQNNGV. The CDR3 loop spans 13 amino acids. The DNA for the CDR3 is TGTGCCAGCAGTCGGGGGGAGAACACTGAAGCTTTCTTT. Its translation is CASSRGENTEAFF.

The chain combines TRBV10-2 with TRBJ1-1; TRBD1 is a possible D gene (5 bases). Trimming left V 6 bases short and J 1 base short, with 12 bases between. Germline V gene data show CDR1 as WSHSY and CDR2 as SAAADI. The length of the CDR3 is 14 residues. CDR3 in amino acids: CASRAGRGNTEAFF. CDR3 in DNA: TGCGCCAGCAGAGCGGGGAGGGGGAACACTGAAGCTTTCTTT.

In regard to this clone: In the same sample, other DNA sequences code for this CDR3. The J gene is TRBJ2-3, the V gene TRBV5-1; 15 bases are shared with TRBD2. Germline V gives CDR1 SGHRS, CDR2 YFSETQ. The CDR3 covers 16 residues. Trimming took 5 bases from V and 4 from J; bases not matched to a gene: 5. In DNA, the CDR3 is TGCGCCAGCAGTCCCGGACTAGCGGGAGGGTCAGATACGCAGTATTTT. Its translation is CASSPGLAGGSDTQYF.